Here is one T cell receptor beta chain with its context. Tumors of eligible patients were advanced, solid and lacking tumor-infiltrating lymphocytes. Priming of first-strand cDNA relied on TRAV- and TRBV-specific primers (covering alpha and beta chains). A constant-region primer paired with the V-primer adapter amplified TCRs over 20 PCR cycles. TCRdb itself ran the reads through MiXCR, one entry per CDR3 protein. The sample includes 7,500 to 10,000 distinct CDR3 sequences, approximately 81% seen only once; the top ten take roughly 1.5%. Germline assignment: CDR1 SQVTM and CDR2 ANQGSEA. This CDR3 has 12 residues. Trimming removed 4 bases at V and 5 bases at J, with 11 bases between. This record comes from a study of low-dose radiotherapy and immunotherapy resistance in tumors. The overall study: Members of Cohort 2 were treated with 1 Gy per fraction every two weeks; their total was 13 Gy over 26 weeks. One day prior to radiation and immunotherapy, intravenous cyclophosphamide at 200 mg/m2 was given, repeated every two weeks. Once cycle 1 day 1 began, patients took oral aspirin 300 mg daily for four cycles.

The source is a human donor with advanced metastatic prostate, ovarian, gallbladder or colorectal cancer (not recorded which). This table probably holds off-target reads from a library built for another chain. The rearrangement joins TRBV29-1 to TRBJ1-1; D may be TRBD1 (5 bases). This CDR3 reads CSVAQGNTEAFF. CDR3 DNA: TGCAGCGTTGCTCAGGGAAATACTGAAGCTTTCTTT.